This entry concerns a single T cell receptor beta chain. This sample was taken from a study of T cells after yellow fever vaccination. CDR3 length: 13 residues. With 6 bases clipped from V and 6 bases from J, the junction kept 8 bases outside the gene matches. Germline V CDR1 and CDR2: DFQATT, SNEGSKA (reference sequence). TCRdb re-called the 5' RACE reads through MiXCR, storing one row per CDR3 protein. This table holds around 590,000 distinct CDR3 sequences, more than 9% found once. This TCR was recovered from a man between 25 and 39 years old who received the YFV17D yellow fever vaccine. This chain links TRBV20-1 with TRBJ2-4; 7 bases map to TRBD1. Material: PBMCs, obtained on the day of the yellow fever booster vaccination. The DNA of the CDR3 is TGCAGTGCGCAGCCGGGACAGCGAAACATTCAGTACTTC. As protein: CSAQPGQRNIQYF.